This T cell receptor (beta chain) is from a study of blood T cell repertoires in COVID-19. Whole-study context: The United States, Italy and Spain were the sources of the acute and convalescent COVID-19 samples. PBMCs, B-cell-depleted T cells, or T cells were the source of the cDNA or gDNA that made up the material.

Original processing notes: For nucleated cells, counts were estimated from reference gene primer amplification. Profiling relied on immunoSEQ multiplex PCR, and the TCRdb table lists in-frame clones only, not all of them. V, J and clone size are those of that table, while D and trimming were read from the DNA. The sample includes 150,000 to 200,000 clones, around 89% of them seen just once. The specimen sequenced was peripheral blood. The receptor's source is a human donor in a cohort sampled during active COVID-19.

CDR3 amino acids: CASSTQGEGTEAFF. The CDR3 DNA reads TGTGCCAGCTCCACACAGGGGGAGGGCACTGAAGCTTTCTTT. The rearrangement links TRBV18 to TRBJ1-1, with 8 bases aligning to TRBD1. Germline CDR1 reads KGHSH; CDR2 reads LQKENI. This CDR3 region has 14 residues. After removal of 6 bases from V and 4 bases from J, the junction contained 7 bases not matched to a gene.